The rows below give T cell receptor beta chains drawn from one sample of a study of control samples from healthy donors and cancer patients. Repertoires were generated with immunoSEQ multiplex PCR, while TCRdb's copy carries only in-frame clones and drops some. The sample has over 100,000 clones, 80% to 95% seen once. Sequences were obtained from blood. The source of these receptors is a man between 18 and 29 years old in good health. Both conserved end residues are part of each CDR3. A D gene is named only where the DNA matches it firmly. The size field is filled for only some rows; it gives once, few, many or a size class.

J: TRBJ1-4
D: TRBD1
V: TRBV5-1
size: NA
DNA: TGCGCCAGCAGCTTGACCGGGACAGGAGCTCTTAATGAAAAACTGTTTTTT
CDR3: CASSLTGTGALNEKLFF

J: TRBJ2-5
D: TRBD2
V: TRBV2
size: NA
DNA: TGTGCCAGCAGTGAATCGGGACTAGTGGGAGAGACCCAGTACTTC
CDR3: CASSESGLVGETQYF

J: TRBJ2-2
D: TRBD2
V: TRBV6-2/TRBV6-3
size: NA
DNA: TGTGCCAGCAGTTACCCGACTAGCGGGCCCTCATACACCGGGGAGCTGTTTTTT
CDR3: CASSYPTSGPSYTGELFF

J: TRBJ1-1
D: TRBD1
V: TRBV19
size: NA
DNA: TGTGCCAGTAGTAAGGGACAGAAGTTGAACACTGAAGCTTTCTTT
CDR3: CASSKGQKLNTEAFF

J: TRBJ1-2
D: NA
V: TRBV11-2
size: NA
DNA: TGTGCCAGCAGCTTTGACTCGAGGGACTATGGCTACACCTTC
CDR3: CASSFDSRDYGYTF

J: TRBJ2-1
D: TRBD1
V: TRBV5-1
size: NA
DNA: TGCGCCAGCAAGATCGGACAGGGGGAAAGCCAGCAGTTCTTC
CDR3: CASKIGQGESQQFF

J: TRBJ1-4
D: NA
V: TRBV3-1/TRBV3-2
size: NA
DNA: TGTGCCAGCAGCCTTTTCCAGGGGACTAATGAAAAACTGTTTTTT
CDR3: CASSLFQGTNEKLFF

J: TRBJ2-1
D: NA
V: TRBV3-1/TRBV3-2
size: NA
DNA: TGTGCCAGCAGCCAAGACAGGGATCATGAGCAGTTCTTC
CDR3: CASSQDRDHEQFF

J: TRBJ2-5
D: NA
V: TRBV2
size: few
DNA: TGTGCCAGCAGTGAATTCCAGCGACAAGAGACCCAGTACTTC
CDR3: CASSEFQRQETQYF

J: TRBJ1-3
D: TRBD1
V: TRBV9
size: NA
DNA: TGTGCCAGCAGCGCCTACTCACTAAGACAGGGACACTCTGGAAACACCATATATTTT
CDR3: CASSAYSLRQGHSGNTIYF

J: TRBJ1-5
D: NA
V: TRBV4-1
size: few
DNA: TGCGCCAGCAGCCAAGATCGGGGCCAGCCCCAGCATTTT
CDR3: CASSQDRGQPQHF

J: TRBJ1-2
D: NA
V: TRBV9
size: once
DNA: TGTGCCAGCAGCCCGTACCTTGGACAGAGCTATGGCTACACCTTC
CDR3: CASSPYLGQSYGYTF

J: TRBJ2-7
D: TRBD2
V: TRBV27
size: once
DNA: TGTGCCAGCAGTTTAGGGCCGGGCGGGGGATACTACGAGCAGTACTTC
CDR3: CASSLGPGGGYYEQYF

J: TRBJ2-3
D: TRBD2
V: TRBV5-1
size: NA
DNA: TGCGCCAGCAGCTCCGGGGGGGGATTCAGCACAGATACGCAGTATTTT
CDR3: CASSSGGGFSTDTQYF

J: TRBJ2-1
D: NA
V: TRBV7-9
size: NA
DNA: TGTGCCAGCAGCTTAGCTCTAGTCCGCAATGAGCAGTTCTTC
CDR3: CASSLALVRNEQFF

J: TRBJ2-3
D: TRBD2
V: TRBV9
size: NA
DNA: TGTGCCAGCAGCGGACCCTTAGCGGGGGGGCCAGATACGCAGTATTTT
CDR3: CASSGPLAGGPDTQYF

J: TRBJ1-2
D: NA
V: TRBV6-5
size: NA
DNA: TGTGCCAGCAGCCTCGACATTAACTATGGCTACACCTTC
CDR3: CASSLDINYGYTF

J: TRBJ1-2
D: NA
V: TRBV5-4
size: few
DNA: TGTGCCAGCAGCTTGGTGGGGGATGGCTACACCTTC
CDR3: CASSLVGDGYTF

J: TRBJ2-2
D: NA
V: TRBV7-2
size: NA
DNA: TGTGCCAGCAGCTTATATGGGAGGGAGCTGTTTTTT
CDR3: CASSLYGRELFF

J: TRBJ2-7
D: TRBD1
V: TRBV14
size: NA
DNA: TGTGCCAGCAGCCTGGGACAGACCTACGAGCAGTACTTC
CDR3: CASSLGQTYEQYF

J: TRBJ1-6
D: NA
V: TRBV5-1
size: NA
DNA: TGCGCCAGCAGCTTGAGCGGGGGGAGGGATTCACCCCTCCACTTT
CDR3: CASSLSGGRDSPLHF

J: TRBJ2-7
D: TRBD1
V: TRBV15
size: NA
DNA: TGTGCCACCAGCAGGGGGACAGGGAACGGTAACGAGCAGTACTTC
CDR3: CATSRGTGNGNEQYF

J: TRBJ1-3
D: NA
V: TRBV3-1/TRBV3-2
size: few
DNA: TGTGCCAGCAGCGATCTTAAGAGCTCTGGAAACACCATATATTTT
CDR3: CASSDLKSSGNTIYF

J: TRBJ1-5
D: TRBD1
V: TRBV9
size: NA
DNA: TGTGCCAGCAGCGAAGGGACAGGGTTCAATCAGCCCCAGCATTTT
CDR3: CASSEGTGFNQPQHF

J: TRBJ2-3
D: TRBD1
V: TRBV2
size: NA
DNA: TGTGCCAGCAGCTTTACCGGACAGGGCCGGGGCACAGATACGCAGTATTTT
CDR3: CASSFTGQGRGTDTQYF

J: TRBJ1-5
D: TRBD1
V: TRBV7-9
size: NA
DNA: TGTGCCAGCAGCCACGGGACAGGGAGGAATCAGCCCCAGCATTTT
CDR3: CASSHGTGRNQPQHF

J: TRBJ1-6
D: NA
V: TRBV5-4
size: NA
DNA: TGTGCCAGCAGCCAAGATAATTCACCCCTCCACTTT
CDR3: CASSQDNSPLHF

J: TRBJ1-2
D: NA
V: TRBV19
size: NA
DNA: TGTGCCAGTAGTATTGAGTCTCGGGGGGCGCTTGGCTACACCTTC
CDR3: CASSIESRGALGYTF